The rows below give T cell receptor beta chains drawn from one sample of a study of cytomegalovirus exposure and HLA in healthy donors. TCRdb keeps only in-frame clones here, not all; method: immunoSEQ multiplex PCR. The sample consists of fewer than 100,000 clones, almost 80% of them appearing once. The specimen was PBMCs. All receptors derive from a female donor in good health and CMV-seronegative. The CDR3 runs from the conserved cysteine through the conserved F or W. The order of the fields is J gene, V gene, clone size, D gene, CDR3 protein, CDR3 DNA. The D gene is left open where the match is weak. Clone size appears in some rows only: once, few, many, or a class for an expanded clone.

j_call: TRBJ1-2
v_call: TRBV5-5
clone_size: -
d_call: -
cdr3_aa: CASSLVGEGYGYTF
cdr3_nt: TGTGCCAGCAGCTTGGTAGGGGAAGGTTATGGCTACACCTTC

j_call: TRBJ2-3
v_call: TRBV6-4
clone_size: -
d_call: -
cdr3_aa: CASSDYNTQYF
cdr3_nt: TGTGCCAGCAGTGACTATAATACGCAGTATTTT

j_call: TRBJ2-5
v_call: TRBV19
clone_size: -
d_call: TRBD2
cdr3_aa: CASSIPSLAGQETQYF
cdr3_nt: TGTGCCAGTAGTATCCCATCACTAGCGGGGCAAGAGACCCAGTACTTC

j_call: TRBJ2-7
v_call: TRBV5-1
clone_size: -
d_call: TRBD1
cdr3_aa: CASSSSGTGYHEQYF
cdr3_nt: TGCGCCAGCAGCTCTTCCGGGACAGGGTACCACGAGCAGTACTTC

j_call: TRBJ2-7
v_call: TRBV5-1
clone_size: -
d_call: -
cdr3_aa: CASSLVQQNTYEQYF
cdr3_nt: TGCGCCAGCAGCTTGGTTCAACAGAATACCTACGAGCAGTACTTC

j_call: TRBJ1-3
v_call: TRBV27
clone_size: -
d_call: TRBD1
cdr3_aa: CASSLTGTGNTIYF
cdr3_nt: TGTGCCAGCAGTTTGACAGGGACTGGAAACACCATATATTTT

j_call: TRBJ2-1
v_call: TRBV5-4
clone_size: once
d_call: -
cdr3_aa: CASSFRAGRSYNEQFF
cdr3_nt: TGTGCCAGCAGCTTCCGCGCGGGGAGATCCTACAATGAGCAGTTCTTC

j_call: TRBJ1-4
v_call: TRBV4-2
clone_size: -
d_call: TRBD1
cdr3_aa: CASSQRNPGTGEKLFF
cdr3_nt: TGTGCCAGCAGCCAACGGAATCCGGGGACAGGGGAAAAACTGTTTTTT

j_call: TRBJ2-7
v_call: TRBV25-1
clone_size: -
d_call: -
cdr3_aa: CASSELAPGLESYEQYF
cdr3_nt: TGTGCCAGCAGTGAATTAGCTCCAGGACTCGAATCCTACGAGCAGTACTTC

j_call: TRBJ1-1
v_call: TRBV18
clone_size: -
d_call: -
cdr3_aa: CASSAFEENTEAFF
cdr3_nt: TGTGCCAGCTCGGCTTTCGAGGAAAACACTGAAGCTTTCTTT

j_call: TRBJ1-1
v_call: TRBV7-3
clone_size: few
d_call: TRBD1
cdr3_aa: CASRITGGNTEAFF
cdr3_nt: TGTGCCAGCAGGATCACAGGGGGAAACACTGAAGCTTTCTTT

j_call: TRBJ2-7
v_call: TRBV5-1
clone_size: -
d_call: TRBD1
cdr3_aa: CASSWRTGTGVRYEQYF
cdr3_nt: TGCGCCAGCAGCTGGAGGACCGGGACAGGGGTCAGGTACGAGCAGTACTTC

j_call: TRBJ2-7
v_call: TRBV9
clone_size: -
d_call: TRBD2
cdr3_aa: CASSVASGGLYEQYF
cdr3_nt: TGTGCCAGCAGCGTAGCTAGCGGGGGCCTATACGAGCAGTACTTC

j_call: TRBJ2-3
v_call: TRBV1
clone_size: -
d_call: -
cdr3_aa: CTSSQDASGSRDTQYF
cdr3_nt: TGCACCAGCAGCCAAGATGCTAGCGGGTCTCGGGATACGCAGTATTTT

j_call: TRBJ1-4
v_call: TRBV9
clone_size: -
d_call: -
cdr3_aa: CASSVGGVRGSNEKLFF
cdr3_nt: TGTGCCAGCAGCGTAGGAGGTGTTAGGGGATCCAATGAAAAACTGTTTTTT

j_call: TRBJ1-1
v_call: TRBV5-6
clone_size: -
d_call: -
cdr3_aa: CASSLTNTEAFF
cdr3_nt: TGTGCCAGCAGCTTAACAAACACTGAAGCTTTCTTT

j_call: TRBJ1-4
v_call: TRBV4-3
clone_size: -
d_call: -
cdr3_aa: CASSQEQGRDEKLFF
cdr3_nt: TGCGCCAGCAGCCAAGAGCAGGGAAGGGATGAAAAACTGTTTTTT

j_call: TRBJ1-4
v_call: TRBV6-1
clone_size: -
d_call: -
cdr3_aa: CASSPKRDWDEKLFF
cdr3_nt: TGTGCCAGTAGCCCCAAACGAGACTGGGATGAAAAACTGTTTTTT

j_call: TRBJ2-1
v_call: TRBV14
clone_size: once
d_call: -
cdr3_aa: CASSRRSGSYNEQFF
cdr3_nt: TGTGCCAGCAGCAGACGGAGCGGGTCCTACAATGAGCAGTTCTTC

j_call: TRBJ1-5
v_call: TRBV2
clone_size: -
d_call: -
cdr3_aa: CASLPLGGAVQPQHF
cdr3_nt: TGTGCCAGCTTGCCATTGGGGGGGGCGGTTCAGCCCCAGCATTTT

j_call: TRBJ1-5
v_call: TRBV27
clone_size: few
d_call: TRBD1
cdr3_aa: CASSRDRGSDQPQHF
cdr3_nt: TGTGCCAGCAGTCGCGACAGGGGGTCTGATCAGCCCCAGCATTTT

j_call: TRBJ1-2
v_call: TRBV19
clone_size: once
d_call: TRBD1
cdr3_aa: CASSMDRNYGYTF
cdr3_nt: TGTGCCAGTAGTATGGACAGGAACTATGGCTACACCTTC